The rows below give T cell receptor beta chains drawn from one sample of a study of cytomegalovirus exposure and HLA in healthy donors. Repertoires were generated with immunoSEQ multiplex PCR, while TCRdb's copy carries only in-frame clones and drops some. The sample consists of roughly 110,000 clones, 82% of them appearing once. The sequencing input was PBMCs. Every receptor here comes from a young woman in good health and CMV-seronegative. CDR3s include the opening cysteine and the closing phenylalanine or tryptophan. The D gene is left open where the match is weak. Only part of the rows carry a size: once, few, many, or a class if the clone is expanded.

j_call: TRBJ1-2; clone_size: .; v_call: TRBV28; d_call: TRBD1; cdr3_aa: CASAPGGTYGYTF; cdr3_nt: TGTGCCAGCGCACCAGGGGGAACCTATGGCTACACCTTC
j_call: TRBJ2-3; clone_size: .; v_call: TRBV10-3; d_call: .; cdr3_aa: CAISLRGGGTDTQYF; cdr3_nt: TGTGCCATCAGCCTCCGAGGGGGGGGGACCGATACGCAGTATTTT
j_call: TRBJ1-2; clone_size: .; v_call: TRBV18; d_call: .; cdr3_aa: CASSPGGRNGYTF; cdr3_nt: TGTGCCAGCTCACCAGGGGGCCGGAATGGCTACACCTTC
j_call: TRBJ2-2; clone_size: .; v_call: TRBV6-5; d_call: .; cdr3_aa: CASSYWLSSGELFF; cdr3_nt: TGTGCCAGCAGTTACTGGCTTTCTAGCGGGGAGCTGTTTTTT
j_call: TRBJ1-5; clone_size: few; v_call: TRBV4-3; d_call: .; cdr3_aa: CASSQDRGSPHQPQHF; cdr3_nt: TGCGCCAGCAGCCAAGATCGGGGAAGTCCTCATCAGCCCCAGCATTTT
j_call: TRBJ1-2; clone_size: .; v_call: TRBV7-9; d_call: .; cdr3_aa: CASSPGGWRDEDGYTF; cdr3_nt: TGTGCCAGCAGCCCCGGGGGGTGGAGGGACGAGGATGGCTACACCTTC
j_call: TRBJ1-1; clone_size: .; v_call: TRBV18; d_call: .; cdr3_aa: CASSPTTGITEAFF; cdr3_nt: TGTGCCAGCTCCCCCACTACAGGGATAACTGAAGCTTTCTTT
j_call: TRBJ1-5; clone_size: .; v_call: TRBV5-8; d_call: .; cdr3_aa: CASSGRYNQPQHF; cdr3_nt: TGTGCCAGCAGCGGGAGATACAATCAGCCCCAGCATTTT
j_call: TRBJ1-1; clone_size: once; v_call: TRBV19; d_call: TRBD1; cdr3_aa: CASSRDRAVMNTEAFF; cdr3_nt: TGTGCCAGTAGTAGAGACAGGGCGGTCATGAACACTGAAGCTTTCTTT
j_call: TRBJ1-2; clone_size: .; v_call: TRBV7-9; d_call: TRBD1; cdr3_aa: CASSSAPGGAGGYTF; cdr3_nt: TGTGCCAGCAGTTCCGCTCCAGGGGGCGCGGGTGGCTACACCTTC
j_call: TRBJ1-5; clone_size: .; v_call: TRBV27; d_call: .; cdr3_aa: CASSLIPGQPQHF; cdr3_nt: TGTGCCAGCAGTTTGATACCAGGGCAGCCCCAGCATTTT
j_call: TRBJ2-5; clone_size: .; v_call: TRBV10-3; d_call: .; cdr3_aa: CAIRDGTQYQETQYF; cdr3_nt: TGTGCCATCAGGGATGGGACACAGTACCAAGAGACCCAGTACTTC
j_call: TRBJ2-7; clone_size: .; v_call: TRBV6-4; d_call: TRBD1; cdr3_aa: CASSVGQGPYEQYF; cdr3_nt: TGTGCCAGCAGTGTGGGACAGGGACCCTACGAGCAGTACTTC
j_call: TRBJ1-4; clone_size: .; v_call: TRBV28; d_call: .; cdr3_aa: CASSLGGEKLFF; cdr3_nt: TGTGCCAGCAGCCTAGGGGGTGAAAAACTGTTTTTT
j_call: TRBJ1-3; clone_size: once; v_call: TRBV30; d_call: .; cdr3_aa: CAWSIAGNLIGNTIYF; cdr3_nt: TGTGCCTGGAGTATTGCAGGGAACCTCATCGGAAACACCATATATTTT
j_call: TRBJ1-2; clone_size: .; v_call: TRBV10-2; d_call: .; cdr3_aa: CASSPRAGLSYGYTF; cdr3_nt: TGCGCCAGCAGTCCGAGGGCGGGACTGTCCTATGGCTACACCTTC
j_call: TRBJ2-6; clone_size: .; v_call: TRBV5-1; d_call: TRBD1; cdr3_aa: CASSRGTGATGANVLTF; cdr3_nt: TGCGCCAGCAGCCGCGGGACAGGGGCCACTGGGGCCAACGTCCTGACTTTC
j_call: TRBJ2-1; clone_size: .; v_call: TRBV30; d_call: .; cdr3_aa: CAWSPWGSGTYNEQFF; cdr3_nt: TGTGCCTGGAGCCCTTGGGGTAGCGGAACCTACAATGAGCAGTTCTTC
j_call: TRBJ1-1; clone_size: .; v_call: TRBV30; d_call: TRBD1; cdr3_aa: CAWGQGQRGTEAFF; cdr3_nt: TGTGCCTGGGGACAGGGGCAAAGAGGGACTGAAGCTTTCTTT
j_call: TRBJ1-1; clone_size: .; v_call: TRBV5-6; d_call: TRBD1; cdr3_aa: CASQIWTGWTEAFF; cdr3_nt: TGTGCCAGCCAAATTTGGACAGGGTGGACTGAAGCTTTCTTT
j_call: TRBJ1-5; clone_size: .; v_call: TRBV6-5; d_call: .; cdr3_aa: CASSYGGGGGQPQHF; cdr3_nt: TGTGCCAGCAGTTACGGCGGGGGCGGGGGTCAGCCCCAGCATTTT
j_call: TRBJ2-5; clone_size: .; v_call: TRBV4-2; d_call: TRBD2; cdr3_aa: CASSQEGLAGGRETQYF; cdr3_nt: TGTGCCAGCAGCCAAGAGGGGCTAGCGGGAGGGAGAGAGACCCAGTACTTC
j_call: TRBJ1-3; clone_size: .; v_call: TRBV5-1; d_call: .; cdr3_aa: CASSLGESGNTIYF; cdr3_nt: TGCGCCAGCAGCTTGGGGGAGTCTGGAAACACCATATATTTT
j_call: TRBJ1-1; clone_size: .; v_call: TRBV29-1; d_call: .; cdr3_aa: CSVVGGGTEAFF; cdr3_nt: TGCAGCGTTGTCGGGGGGGGGACTGAAGCTTTCTTT
j_call: TRBJ1-1; clone_size: .; v_call: TRBV2; d_call: TRBD1; cdr3_aa: CASSRDRGYTEAFF; cdr3_nt: TGTGCCAGCAGCCGCGACAGGGGGTACACTGAAGCTTTCTTT
j_call: TRBJ1-2; clone_size: .; v_call: TRBV6-5; d_call: TRBD1; cdr3_aa: CASSPRGQGGYTF; cdr3_nt: TGTGCCAGCAGCCCCAGGGGGCAAGGAGGCTACACCTTC
j_call: TRBJ2-3; clone_size: .; v_call: TRBV14; d_call: TRBD2; cdr3_aa: CASSLGLAVGDTQYF; cdr3_nt: TGTGCCAGCAGCCTGGGACTAGCGGTGGGGGATACGCAGTATTTT
j_call: TRBJ1-5; clone_size: .; v_call: TRBV7-8; d_call: .; cdr3_aa: CASSLYTMNQPQHF; cdr3_nt: TGTGCCAGCAGCTTATACACAATGAATCAGCCCCAGCATTTT
j_call: TRBJ2-1; clone_size: .; v_call: TRBV19; d_call: TRBD2; cdr3_aa: CASRWVAGGEQFF; cdr3_nt: TGTGCCAGTAGATGGGTAGCGGGGGGTGAGCAGTTCTTC
j_call: TRBJ1-2; clone_size: .; v_call: TRBV30; d_call: .; cdr3_aa: CAWSAATGYYGYTF; cdr3_nt: TGTGCCTGGAGCGCAGCTACAGGATACTATGGCTACACCTTC
j_call: TRBJ2-1; clone_size: .; v_call: TRBV2; d_call: .; cdr3_aa: CASRQARSSYNEQFF; cdr3_nt: TGTGCCAGCCGCCAAGCGAGGAGCTCCTACAATGAGCAGTTCTTC
j_call: TRBJ1-1; clone_size: .; v_call: TRBV5-5; d_call: .; cdr3_aa: CASSPTGKEAFF; cdr3_nt: TGTGCCAGCAGCCCGACAGGAAAGGAAGCTTTCTTT
j_call: TRBJ2-7; clone_size: once; v_call: TRBV5-6; d_call: .; cdr3_aa: CASSPTGVPYEQYF; cdr3_nt: TGTGCCAGCAGCCCGACGGGGGTGCCTTACGAGCAGTACTTC
j_call: TRBJ2-3; clone_size: .; v_call: TRBV29-1; d_call: .; cdr3_aa: CSVFGGLTDTQYF; cdr3_nt: TGCAGCGTTTTTGGCGGGCTCACAGATACGCAGTATTTT
j_call: TRBJ1-1; clone_size: .; v_call: TRBV28; d_call: TRBD1; cdr3_aa: CASSPPLGQGGAEAFF; cdr3_nt: TGTGCCAGCAGTCCTCCCCTGGGACAGGGAGGTGCTGAAGCTTTCTTT
j_call: TRBJ1-6; clone_size: .; v_call: TRBV30; d_call: .; cdr3_aa: CAWSEQKNSPLHF; cdr3_nt: TGTGCCTGGAGTGAACAGAAAAATTCACCCCTCCACTTT